This TCR beta chain was found in a study of blood T cell repertoires in COVID-19. Whole-study context: Acute-phase and convalescent COVID-19 samples originated in the United States, Italy and Spain. In each case, the material was cDNA or gDNA derived from T cells, B-cell-depleted T cells, or PBMCs.

The CDR3 has 16 residues. CDR1 and CDR2 from the germline V gene are SEHNR and FQNEAQ (reference sequence). The J segment lost 6 bases and the V segment lost 4 bases, leaving 10 bases of the junction unmatched. In the original workflow: Reference gene primer amplification gave nucleated cell count estimates. Produced via immunoSEQ multiplex PCR; TCRdb's table is partial and in-frame only. V and J calls and clone size are those listed in that table; D and trimming were worked out from the DNA. The repertoire holds about 240,000 clones, about 85% seen once, with more than 6% in the top ten. The sequenced sample was peripheral blood. This clonotype originated in a man in his sixties who had recovered from COVID-19. The rearrangement uses TRBV7-9 and TRBJ2-1; TRBD1 matches 9 bases. CDR3 amino acids: CASSSGQGRRGNEQFF. As DNA, the CDR3 is TGTGCCAGCAGCTCCGGACAGGGGAGACGGGGCAATGAGCAGTTCTTC.